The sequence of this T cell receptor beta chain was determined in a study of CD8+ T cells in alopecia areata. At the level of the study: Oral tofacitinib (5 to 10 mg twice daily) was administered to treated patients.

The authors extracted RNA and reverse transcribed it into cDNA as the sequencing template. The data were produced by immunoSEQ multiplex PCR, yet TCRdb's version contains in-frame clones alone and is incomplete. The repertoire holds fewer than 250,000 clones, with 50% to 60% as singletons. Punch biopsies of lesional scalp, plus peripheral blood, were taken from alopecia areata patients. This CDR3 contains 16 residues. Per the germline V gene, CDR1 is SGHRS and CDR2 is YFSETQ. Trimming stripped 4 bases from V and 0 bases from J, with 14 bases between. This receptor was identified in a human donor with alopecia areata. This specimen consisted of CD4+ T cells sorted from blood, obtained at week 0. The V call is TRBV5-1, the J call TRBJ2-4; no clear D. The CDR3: CASSHTTTLAKNIQYF. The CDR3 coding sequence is TGCGCCAGCAGCCACACGACCACCCTAGCCAAAAACATTCAGTACTTC.